This TCR beta chain was identified in a study of blood T cell repertoires in COVID-19. Turning to the study itself: The United States, Italy and Spain provided the acute and convalescent COVID-19 samples. The analysed material was cDNA or gDNA that came from T cells, B-cell-depleted T cells, or PBMCs.

This clone was observed a few times. Germline V CDR1 and CDR2: LNHDA, SQIVND (reference sequence). The CDR3 length is 17 residues. V trimming: 6 bases; J trimming: 1 base; junction bases outside the gene matches: 7. In the authors' methods: Reference gene primer amplification yielded estimated nucleated cell counts. The table came from immunoSEQ multiplex PCR; TCRdb's copy has only in-frame clones and leaves some out. Clone size and the V and J calls come from that table; the DNA yielded D and trimming. The sample holds about 100,000 clones, roughly four fifths seen once. The V and J genes are TRBV19 and TRBJ1-3; 12 bases agree with TRBD1. This clonotype originated in a man aged 65 to 79 with active or convalescent COVID-19. Sequences were obtained from peripheral blood. CDR3 sequence: CASRSGTGGLSGNTIYF. In DNA form, the CDR3 reads TGTGCCAGTAGGTCCGGGACAGGGGGCCTGTCTGGAAACACCATATATTTT.